This T cell receptor (beta chain) stems from a study of shared clonotypes between healthy human individuals. Study-level findings and limits: Clonotype sharing among donors was expected to depend on sequencing depth. Having only a few donors restricted how much genetic and exposure-history diversity was captured.

TCRdb's table, derived via immunoSEQ multiplex PCR, lists solely in-frame clones and lacks some. Among fewer than 650,000 clones listed, approximately 80% were seen once. The germline V gene has CDR1 LNHDA and CDR2 SQIVND (reference sequence). The V end lost 5 bases, the J end lost 4 bases, and 17 bases lay between the germline ends. The CDR3 has 15 amino acids. Each unsorted sample relied on 90 million or so PBMCs as its source of genomic DNA. The table lists this clone with a few counts. Its cognate antigen is unknown. Specimen: PBMCs. The TCR originated in a woman between 40 and 55 years old in good health. Some clones in this sample may be carry-over from other donors' samples. The chain recombines TRBV19 with TRBJ1-1, with TRBD1 as a possible D gene (6 bases). CDR3 coding DNA: TGTGCCAGTAGTCCCAGAGGGACAAGTCGCACTGAAGCTTTCTTT. Its protein product is CASSPRGTSRTEAFF. The whole variable domain, remainder taken from reference TRBV19 and TRBJ1-1, is DGGITQSPKYLFRKEGQNVTLSCEQNLNHDAMYWYRQDPGQGLRLIYYSQIVNDFQKGDIAEGYSVSREKKESFPLTVTSAQKNPTAFYLCASSPRGTSRTEAFFGQGTRLTVV.